A single TCR beta chain is shown here with its context. With 4 bases clipped from V and 1 base from J, the junction kept 5 bases outside the gene matches. In germline, CDR1 is SGHRS, CDR2 YFSETQ. The CDR3 has 14 residues. This entry is derived from a study of blood T cell repertoires in COVID-19. Study context: The study drew acute and convalescent COVID-19 samples from the United States, Italy and Spain.

In the original analysis: Estimation of nucleated cell counts was performed using reference gene primer amplification. TCRdb keeps only in-frame clones here, not all; method: immunoSEQ multiplex PCR. V, J and clone size reflect that table, while D and trimming were determined from the DNA. The data contain 39,000 or so clones, around 82% of them seen just once; the ten biggest clones take up 30% to 45%. The TCR was taken from a man between 35 and 55 years old with active or convalescent COVID-19. V is TRBV5-1 and J is TRBJ2-7; 7 nucleotides match TRBD1. Material for sequencing was peripheral blood. CDR3 DNA: TGCGCCAGCAGCCCCGGGGACAGATCCTACGAGCAGTACTTC. Its protein product is CASSPGDRSYEQYF.